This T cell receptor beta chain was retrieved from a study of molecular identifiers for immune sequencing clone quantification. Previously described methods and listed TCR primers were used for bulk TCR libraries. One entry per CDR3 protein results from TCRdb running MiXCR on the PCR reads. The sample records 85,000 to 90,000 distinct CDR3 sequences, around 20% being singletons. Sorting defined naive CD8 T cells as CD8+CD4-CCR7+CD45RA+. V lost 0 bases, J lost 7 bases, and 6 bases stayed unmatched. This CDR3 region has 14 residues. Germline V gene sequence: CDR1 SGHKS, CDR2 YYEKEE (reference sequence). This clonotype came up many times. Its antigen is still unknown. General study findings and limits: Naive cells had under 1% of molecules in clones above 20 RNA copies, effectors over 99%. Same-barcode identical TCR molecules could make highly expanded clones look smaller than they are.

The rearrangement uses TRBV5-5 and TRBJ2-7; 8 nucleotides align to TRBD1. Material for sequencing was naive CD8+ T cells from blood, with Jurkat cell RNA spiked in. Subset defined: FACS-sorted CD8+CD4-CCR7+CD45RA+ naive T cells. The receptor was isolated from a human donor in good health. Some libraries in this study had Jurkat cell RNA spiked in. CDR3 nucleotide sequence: TGTGCCAGCAGCTTGGGGACAGGGCCCCTGGAGCAGTACTTC. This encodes CASSLGTGPLEQYF.